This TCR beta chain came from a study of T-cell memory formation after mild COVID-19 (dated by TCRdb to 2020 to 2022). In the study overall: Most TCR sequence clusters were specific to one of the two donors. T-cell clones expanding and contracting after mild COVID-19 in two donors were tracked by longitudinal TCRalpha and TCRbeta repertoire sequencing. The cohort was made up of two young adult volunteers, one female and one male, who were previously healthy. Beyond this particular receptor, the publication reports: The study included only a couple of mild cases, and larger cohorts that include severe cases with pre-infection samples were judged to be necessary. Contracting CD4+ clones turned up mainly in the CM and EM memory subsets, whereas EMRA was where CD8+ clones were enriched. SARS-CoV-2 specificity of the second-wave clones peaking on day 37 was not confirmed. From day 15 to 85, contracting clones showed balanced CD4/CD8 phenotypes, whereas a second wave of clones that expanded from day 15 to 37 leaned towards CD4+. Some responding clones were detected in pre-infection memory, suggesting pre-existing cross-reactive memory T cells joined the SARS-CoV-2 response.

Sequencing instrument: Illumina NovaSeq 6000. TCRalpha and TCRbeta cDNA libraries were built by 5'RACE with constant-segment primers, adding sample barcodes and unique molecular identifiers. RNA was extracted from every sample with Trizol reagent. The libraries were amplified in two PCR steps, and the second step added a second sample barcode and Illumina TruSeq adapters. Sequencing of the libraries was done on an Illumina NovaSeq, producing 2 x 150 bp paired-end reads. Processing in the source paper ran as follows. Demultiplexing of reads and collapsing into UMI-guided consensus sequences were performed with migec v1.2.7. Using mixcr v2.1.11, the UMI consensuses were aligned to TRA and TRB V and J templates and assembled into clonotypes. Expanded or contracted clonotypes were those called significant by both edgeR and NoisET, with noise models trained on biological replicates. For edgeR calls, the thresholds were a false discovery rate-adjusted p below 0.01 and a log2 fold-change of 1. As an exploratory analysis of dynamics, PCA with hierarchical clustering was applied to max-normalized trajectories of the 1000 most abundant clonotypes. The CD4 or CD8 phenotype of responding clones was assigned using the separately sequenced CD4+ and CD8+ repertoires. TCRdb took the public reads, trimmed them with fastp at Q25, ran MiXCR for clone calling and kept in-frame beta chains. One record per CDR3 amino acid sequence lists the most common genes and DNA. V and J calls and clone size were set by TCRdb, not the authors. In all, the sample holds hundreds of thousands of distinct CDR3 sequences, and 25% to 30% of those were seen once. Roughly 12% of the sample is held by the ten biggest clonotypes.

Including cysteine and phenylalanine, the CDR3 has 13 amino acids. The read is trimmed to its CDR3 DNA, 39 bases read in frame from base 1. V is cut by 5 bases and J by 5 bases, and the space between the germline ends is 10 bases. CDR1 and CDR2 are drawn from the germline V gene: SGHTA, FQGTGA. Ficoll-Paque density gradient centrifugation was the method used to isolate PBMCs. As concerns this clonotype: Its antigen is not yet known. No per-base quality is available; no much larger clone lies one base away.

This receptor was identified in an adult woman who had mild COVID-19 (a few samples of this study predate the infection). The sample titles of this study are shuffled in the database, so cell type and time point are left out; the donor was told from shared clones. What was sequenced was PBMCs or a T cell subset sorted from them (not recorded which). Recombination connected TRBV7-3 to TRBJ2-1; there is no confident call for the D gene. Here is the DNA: TGTGCCAGCAGCACCTTAGAGAACAATGAGCAGTTCTTC. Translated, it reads CASSTLENNEQFF.